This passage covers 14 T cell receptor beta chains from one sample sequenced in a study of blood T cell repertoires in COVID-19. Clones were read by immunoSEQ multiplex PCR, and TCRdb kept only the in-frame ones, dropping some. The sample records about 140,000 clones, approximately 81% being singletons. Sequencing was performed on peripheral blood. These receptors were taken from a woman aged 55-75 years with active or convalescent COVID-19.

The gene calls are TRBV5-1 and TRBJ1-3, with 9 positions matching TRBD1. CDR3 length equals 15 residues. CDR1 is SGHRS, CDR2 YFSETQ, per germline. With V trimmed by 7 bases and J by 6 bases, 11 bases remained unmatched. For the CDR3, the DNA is TGCGCCAGCTCCGAGGCCGACAGGGGGAAAAACACCATATATTTT. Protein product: CASSEADRGKNTIYF. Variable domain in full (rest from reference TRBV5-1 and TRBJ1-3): KAGVTQTPRYLIKTRGQQVTLSCSPISGHRSVSWYQQTPGQGLQFLFEYFSETQRNKGNFPGRFSGRQFSNSRSEMNVSTLELGDSALYLCASSEADRGKNTIYFGEGSWLTVV.

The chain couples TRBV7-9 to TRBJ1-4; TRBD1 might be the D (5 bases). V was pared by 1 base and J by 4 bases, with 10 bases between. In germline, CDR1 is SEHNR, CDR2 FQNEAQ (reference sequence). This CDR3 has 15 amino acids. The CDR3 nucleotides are TGTGCCAGCAGCTTAGTGGCAGGGAATAATGAAAAACTGTTTTTT. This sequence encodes CASSLVAGNNEKLFF.

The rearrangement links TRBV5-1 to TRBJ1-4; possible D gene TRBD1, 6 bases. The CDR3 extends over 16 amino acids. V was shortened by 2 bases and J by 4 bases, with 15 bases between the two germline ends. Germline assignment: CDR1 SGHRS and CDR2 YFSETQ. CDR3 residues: CASSFEGDLSNEKLFF. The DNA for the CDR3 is TGCGCCAGCAGCTTTGAGGGGGACCTTAGTAATGAAAAACTGTTTTTT.

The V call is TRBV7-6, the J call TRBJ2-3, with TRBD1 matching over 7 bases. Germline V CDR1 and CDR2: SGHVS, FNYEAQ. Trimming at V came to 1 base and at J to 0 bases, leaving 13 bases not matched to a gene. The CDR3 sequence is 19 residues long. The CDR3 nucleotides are TGTGCCAGCAGCTTAGTTGAGGGGGCAGAAACCTTTAGCACAGATACGCAGTATTTT. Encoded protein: CASSLVEGAETFSTDTQYF.

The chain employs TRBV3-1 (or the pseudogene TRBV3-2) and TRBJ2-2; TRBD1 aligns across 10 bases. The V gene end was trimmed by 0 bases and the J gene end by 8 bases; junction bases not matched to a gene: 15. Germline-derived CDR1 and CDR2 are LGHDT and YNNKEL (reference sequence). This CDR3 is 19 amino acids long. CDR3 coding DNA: TGTGCCAGCAGCCAAGATTGGACAGGGGGTCGACCAGGCGGAGGGGAGCTGTTTTTT. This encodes CASSQDWTGGRPGGGELFF.

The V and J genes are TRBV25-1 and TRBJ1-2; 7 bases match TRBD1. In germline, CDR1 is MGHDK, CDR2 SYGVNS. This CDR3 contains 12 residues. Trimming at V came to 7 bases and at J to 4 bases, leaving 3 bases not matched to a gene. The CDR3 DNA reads TGTGCCAGCACACGGGACAGCTATGGCTACACCTTC. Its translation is CASTRDSYGYTF.

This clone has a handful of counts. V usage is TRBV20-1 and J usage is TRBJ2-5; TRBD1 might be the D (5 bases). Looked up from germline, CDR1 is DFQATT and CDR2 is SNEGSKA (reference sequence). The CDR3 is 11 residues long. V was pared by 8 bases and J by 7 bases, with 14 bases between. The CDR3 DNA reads TGCAGTACCAACAGGTTATGGACCCAGTACTTC. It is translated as CSTNRLWTQYF.

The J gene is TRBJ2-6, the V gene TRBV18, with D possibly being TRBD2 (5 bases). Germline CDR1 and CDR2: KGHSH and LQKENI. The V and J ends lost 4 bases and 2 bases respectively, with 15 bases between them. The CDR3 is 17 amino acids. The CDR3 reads CASSRGGGVAGANVLTF. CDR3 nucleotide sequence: TGTGCCAGCTCACGGGGTGGAGGAGTAGCTGGGGCCAACGTCCTGACTTTC.

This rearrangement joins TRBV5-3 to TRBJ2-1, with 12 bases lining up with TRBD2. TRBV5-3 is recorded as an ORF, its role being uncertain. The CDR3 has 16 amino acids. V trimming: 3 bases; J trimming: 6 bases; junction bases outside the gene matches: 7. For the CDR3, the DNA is TGTGCCAGAAGCTACCAGACTAGCGGGAGACCCAATGAGCAGTTCTTC. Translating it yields CARSYQTSGRPNEQFF.

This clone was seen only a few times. The CDR3 sequence is CASSPGTGGRTGELFF. The CDR3 region has the DNA TGTGCCAGTAGCCCCGGGACAGGGGGCCGGACCGGGGAGCTGTTTTTT. The rearrangement links TRBV19 to TRBJ2-2; 12 nucleotides match TRBD1. This CDR3 contains 16 residues. V lost 6 bases and J lost 5; bases outside the gene matches: 7. The germline gives CDR1 LNHDA, CDR2 SQIVND (reference sequence).

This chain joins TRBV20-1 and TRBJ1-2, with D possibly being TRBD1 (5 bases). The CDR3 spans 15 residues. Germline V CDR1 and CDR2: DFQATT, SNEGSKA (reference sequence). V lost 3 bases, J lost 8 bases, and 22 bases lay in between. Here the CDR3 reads CSASTWRGSGGGYTF. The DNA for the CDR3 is TGCAGTGCTAGTACATGGAGGGGTTCAGGAGGGGGCTACACCTTC.

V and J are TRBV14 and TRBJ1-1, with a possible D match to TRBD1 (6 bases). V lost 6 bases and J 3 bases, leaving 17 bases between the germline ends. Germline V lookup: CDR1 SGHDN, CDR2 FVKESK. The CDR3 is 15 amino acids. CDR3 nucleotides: TGTGCCAGCAGGGGCCTTGGGGGCGCGGACACTGAAGCTTTCTTT. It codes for CASRGLGGADTEAFF. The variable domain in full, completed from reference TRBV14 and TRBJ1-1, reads EAGVTQFPSHSVIEKGQTVTLRCDPISGHDNLYWYRRVMGKEIKFLLHFVKESKQDESGMPNNRFLAERTGGTYSTLKVQPAELEDSGVYFCASRGLGGADTEAFFGQGTRLTVV.

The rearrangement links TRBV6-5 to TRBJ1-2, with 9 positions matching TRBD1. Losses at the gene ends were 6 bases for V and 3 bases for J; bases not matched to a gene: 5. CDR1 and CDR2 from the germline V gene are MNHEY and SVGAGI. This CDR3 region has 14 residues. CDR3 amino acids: CASSDTGGYYGYTF. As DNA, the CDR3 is TGTGCCAGCAGCGATACAGGGGGCTACTATGGCTACACCTTC.

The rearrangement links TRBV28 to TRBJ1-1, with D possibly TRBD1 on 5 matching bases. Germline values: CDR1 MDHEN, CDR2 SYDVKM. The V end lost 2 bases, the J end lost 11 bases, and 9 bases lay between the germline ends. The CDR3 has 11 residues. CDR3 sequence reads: CASSLKGVAFF. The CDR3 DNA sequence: TGTGCCAGCAGTTTAAAAGGGGTGGCTTTCTTT.